The 26 T cell receptor beta chains presented below share a single source sample, sequenced in a study of tumor and adjacent non-tumor tissue in lung cancer. This sample's RNA came from whole unsorted tissue. TCRbeta libraries were built with three rounds of nested PCR, modified from ARM-PCR. Via MiXCR, TCRdb re-called the multiplex PCR reads, giving one row per CDR3 protein. The sample comprises some 120,000 distinct CDR3 sequences, over 65% of which are singletons, and roughly 12% rests with the top ten. Specimen: lung tumor tissue. The receptor set was obtained from a man aged 25-45 years with non-small cell lung cancer.

The chain couples TRBV19 to TRBJ2-4, with D possibly being TRBD2 (6 bases). Germline V gives CDR1 LNHDA, CDR2 SQIVND (reference sequence). Trimming took 3 bases from V and 0 from J, leaving 9 bases between them. The CDR3 spans 15 residues. CDR3 nucleotides: TGTGCCAGTAGTATCGGAGGGCTAGCCAAAAACATTCAGTACTTC. This sequence encodes CASSIGGLAKNIQYF.

Relative to its sample, this clonotype is medium-sized (0.01 to 0.1%). This sequence joins TRBV11-2 and TRBJ1-5; 7 nucleotides line up with TRBD1. CDR1 and CDR2 from the germline V gene are SGHAT and FQNNGV. The trim removed 4 bases at V and 6 bases at J, leaving 6 bases unmatched. The CDR3 loop spans 14 amino acids. Here the CDR3 reads CASSSTGEGQPQHF. Written as DNA, the CDR3 is TGTGCCAGCAGCTCCACAGGGGAAGGTCAGCCCCAGCATTTT.

The V and J genes are TRBV4-2 and TRBJ2-6; 11 bases are a match to TRBD2. Trimming removed 0 bases from V and 1 base from J; junction bases left unmatched: 5. The germline V gene encodes CDR1 LGHNA and CDR2 YNFKEQ. This CDR3 spans 19 amino acids. Here the CDR3 reads CASSQDLRLAGSGANVLTF. The CDR3 DNA reads as TGTGCCAGCAGCCAAGACCTCCGACTAGCGGGGTCTGGGGCCAACGTCCTGACTTTC.

In regard to this clonotype: The conserved phenylalanine or tryptophan normally closing the CDR3 is absent here, so this likely arose from a read error. This rearrangement joins TRBV20-1 to TRBJ2-5, with TRBD2 matching 9 bases. J gave up 1 base and V 4 bases, and 13 bases lay outside the gene matches. The CDR3 contains 17 residues. The germline V gene has CDR1 DFQATT and CDR2 SNEGSKA (reference sequence). The CDR3 coding sequence is TGCAGTGCTACAGATCTCGGGAGTAGCGGGGGCCAAGAGACCCAGTACTTA. Protein product: CSATDLGSSGGQETQYL.

This clonotype was counted many times. The rearrangement uses TRBV20-1 and TRBJ1-4, with 7 bases matching TRBD1. J lost 8 bases, V lost 0 bases, and 0 bases had no gene match. CDR1 is DFQATT, CDR2 SNEGSKA, per germline (reference sequence). The CDR3 contains 12 residues. CDR3 bases: TGCAGTGCTAGAGAACAGGGGGAAAAACTGTTTTTT. It codes for CSAREQGEKLFF.

This chain connects TRBV4-1 to TRBJ2-5, with D unclear. The germline V gene encodes CDR1 MGHRA and CDR2 YSYEKL. The CDR3 totals 15 residues. V lost 0 bases to trimming and J lost 5 bases, with 13 bases between them. Here the CDR3 reads CASSQDRRLGETQYF. The CDR3 DNA reads as TGCGCCAGCAGCCAAGATCGAAGGTTGGGGGAGACCCAGTACTTC.

Comments on this clonotype: A much larger clone lies a single base off, so this may be a read error. The chain carries TRBV6-5 and TRBJ2-5, with 7 nucleotides matching TRBD2. The V gene's germline CDR1 is MNHEY and CDR2 SVGAGI. This CDR3 is built from 15 residues. V was clipped by 1 base and J by 1 base; unmatched bases: 3. CDR3 protein: CASSYLTGGQETQYF. The DNA for the CDR3 is TGTGCCAGCAGTTACTTAACGGGGGGCCAAGAGACCCAGTACTTC.

A note on this clonotype: At one of its ends the junction is not consistent with the germline gene, which may arise from a read error. The gene calls are TRBV12-3 or TRBV12-4 and TRBJ1-3; D is unclear. This CDR3 comprises 16 residues. CDR3 DNA sequence: TGTGCCAGCTGTTGCCCCCTGGGGAGCTCTGGAGACACCATATATTTT. Translation gives CASCCPLGSSGDTIYF.

Notes on this clonotype: This may come from a read error, since a much larger clone is one base off. The chain recombines TRBV4-1 with TRBJ1-5; TRBD2 is a possible D gene (7 bases). The J call may be incorrect, as the DNA end agrees better with TRBJ2-3. Germline CDR1 is MGHRA and CDR2 is YSYEKL. The CDR3 extends over 14 amino acids. The CDR3: CASSQDRGAQPQYF. The CDR3 DNA reads TGCGCCAGCAGCCAAGATCGGGGGGCTCAGCCCCAGTATTTT.

The CDR3 bases are TGTGCCAGCAGTGTAGTGGTGTCTGACACCGGGGAGCTGTTTTTT. Its translation is CASSVVVSDTGELFF. The chain employs TRBV12-3 or TRBV12-4 and TRBJ2-2; no clear D. V dropped 5 bases and J dropped 3 bases, with 13 bases sitting between them. The CDR3 is 15 residues long.

Worth noting for this clonotype: Germline is not matched at one junction end, which may reflect a read error. V gene TRBV6-5 combines with J gene TRBJ1-3; D unclear. The CDR3 is 15 residues long. The germline CDR1 and CDR2 sequences are MNHEY and SVGAGI. The CDR3 nucleotides read TGTGCCAGCAGCCTCCACTTCAGCTCTGGAAACACTATATATTTT. Its protein product is CASSLHFSSGNTIYF.

By sample share, this clonotype is medium-sized (0.01 to 0.1%). The rearrangement uses TRBV12-3 or TRBV12-4 and TRBJ1-1; maybe TRBD1 (5 bases). The CDR3 covers 16 residues. V was shortened by 1 base and J by 7 bases, with 19 bases between the two germline ends. CDR3 nucleotide sequence: TGTGCCAGCAGTTTAGAGCCTGTGAACAGGAAGAGTGAAGCTTTCTTT. Translating it yields CASSLEPVNRKSEAFF.

This clonotype came up a few times. A much larger clone sits a single nucleotide away, making a read error possible. The chain is built from TRBV20-1 and TRBJ2-7, with TRBD2 identical over 8 bases. With 6 bases clipped from V and 0 bases from J, the junction kept 7 bases outside the gene matches. The CDR3 is 14 residues long. CDR1 DFQATT and CDR2 SNEGSKA come from the germline V gene (reference sequence). CDR3 residues: CSAKTSDNSYEQYF. The CDR3 DNA sequence: TGCAGTGCAAAGACTAGCGATAACTCCTACGAGCAGTACTTC.

Points on this clonotype: A read error may be the cause here, since a much bigger clone is one base away. The chain uses TRBV13 and TRBJ1-1, with 7 bases identical to TRBD1. The CDR3 has 15 amino acids. V was clipped by 8 bases and J by 1 base; unmatched bases: 10. Germline CDR1 PRHDT, CDR2 FYEKMQ (reference sequence). The CDR3 region is CASCRGDRPNTEAFF. For the CDR3, the DNA is TGTGCCAGCTGCAGAGGGGACAGACCGAACACTGAAGCTTTCTTT. The variable domain in full, completed from reference TRBV13 and TRBJ1-1, reads AAGVIQSPRHLIKEKRETATLKCYPIPRHDTVYWYQQGPGQDPQFLISFYEKMQSDKGSIPDRFSAQQFSDYHSELNMSSLELGDSALYFCASCRGDRPNTEAFFGQGTRLTVV.

On this clonotype itself: It may be a read error: a sequence one base away is much more abundant. In this CDR3 the conserved last residue, phenylalanine or tryptophan, is missing, so a read error is likely. This chain joins TRBV20-1 and TRBJ2-7, with unresolved D. CDR1 is DFQATT, CDR2 SNEGSKA, per germline (reference sequence). This CDR3 has 13 residues. The V and J ends lost 0 bases and 6 bases respectively, with 12 bases between them. CDR3 protein: CSAREGRRSEQYL. The CDR3 DNA follows: TGCAGTGCTAGAGAGGGCAGGAGATCCGAGCAGTACTTA.

Notes on this clonotype: A much larger clone sits a single nucleotide away, making a read error possible. This rearrangement joins TRBV6-2 or TRBV6-3 to TRBJ2-7; tentative D call: TRBD1 (6 bases). Germline lookup yields CDR1 MNHEY and CDR2 SVGEGT. The CDR3 totals 14 residues. The V gene lost 5 bases and the J gene lost 1 base, with 12 bases spanning the gap. The CDR3 loop is CASSRFQGSYEQYF. Written as DNA, the CDR3 is TGTGCCAGCAGTCGTTTTCAGGGGTCCTACGAGCAGTACTTC.

This clonotype occurred a few times. A much more abundant neighbour one base away suggests this may be a read error. V and J are TRBV6-2 or TRBV6-3 and TRBJ2-1; a possible D gene is TRBD1 (5 bases). The CDR3 runs 14 residues. Trimming took 5 bases from V and 7 from J, leaving 15 bases between them. The germline V gene has CDR1 MNHEY and CDR2 SVGEGT. The CDR3 coding sequence is TGTGCCAGCAGTAACCCCGACAGAATGAATGAGCAGTTCTTC. Translated: CASSNPDRMNEQFF.

The V gene is TRBV5-4, the J gene TRBJ2-1; maybe TRBD1 (5 bases). V was pared by 3 bases and J by 10 bases, with 14 bases between. Germline-derived CDR1 and CDR2 are SGHNT and YYREEE (reference sequence). The length of the CDR3 is 13 residues. The CDR3 sequence: CASSSPLGREQFF. The DNA for the CDR3 is TGTGCCAGCAGCTCCCCCCTGGGGCGGGAGCAGTTCTTC.

In its sample, this clonotype was seen many times. The chain is built from TRBV5-1 and TRBJ2-7; possible D gene TRBD2, 5 bases. Trimming stripped 5 bases from V and 4 bases from J, with 13 bases between. CDR1 and CDR2 (germline): SGHRS, YFSETQ. This CDR3 has 13 amino acids. The CDR3 protein is CASREPSGYEQYF. The CDR3 DNA reads TGCGCCAGCAGGGAGCCAAGCGGATACGAGCAGTACTTC.

Details on this clonotype: Its ends do not fully match the called genes, so a read error is possible. The chain couples TRBV6-1 to TRBJ1-5; D is uncertain. The CDR3 is 11 residues long. The V gene's germline CDR1 is MNHNS and CDR2 SASEGT. The CDR3 region has the DNA TGTGACAGCAGATTAGGACGGCCCCAGCTTTTT. The encoded protein is CDSRLGRPQLF.

The chain is built from TRBV20-1 and TRBJ2-3; weak D call: TRBD2 (6 bases). V was shortened by 5 bases and J by 5 bases, with 14 bases between the two germline ends. CDR1 and CDR2 (germline): DFQATT, SNEGSKA (reference sequence). CDR3 length: 13 residues. CDR3 DNA sequence: TGCAGTGCTCCCGACGGAGGGCAAGATACGCAGTATTTT. This sequence encodes CSAPDGGQDTQYF.

On this clonotype itself: An end of the junction does not agree with germline; a read error may underlie this. V and J are TRBV30 and TRBJ2-2; D may be TRBD2 (5 bases). Germline CDR1 is GTSNPN and CDR2 is SVGIG (reference sequence). The CDR3 extends over 15 amino acids. CDR3 DNA: TGTGCCTGGAGAAATCAACAGAGCGGCTCCGGGGAACTGTTTTTT. Translated: CAWRNQQSGSGELFF.

This clonotype was detected many times. This chain joins TRBV11-1 and TRBJ2-7; tentatively, D is TRBD1 or TRBD2 (6 bases each). The V gene's germline CDR1 is SGHAT and CDR2 FQDESV (reference sequence). The V end lost 1 base, the J end lost 3 bases, and 19 bases lay between the germline ends. The CDR3 length is 17 residues. CDR3 DNA: TGTGCCAGCAGCTTAGGAGGGGGGAAAGGCCTCCGCTACGAGCAGTACTTC. It specifies CASSLGGGKGLRYEQYF. Based on the CDR3 plus reference TRBV11-1 and TRBJ2-7, the full variable domain is EAEVAQSPRYKITEKSQAVAFWCDPISGHATLYWYRQILGQGPELLVQFQDESVVDDSQLPKDRFSAERLKGVDSTLKIQPAELGDSAMYLCASSLGGGKGLRYEQYFGPGTRLTVT.

This clonotype has at least ten counts. The rearrangement uses TRBV20-1 and TRBJ1-1; no clear D gene. V lost 6 bases, J lost 1 base, and 9 bases lay in between. Germline V gene lookup returns CDR1 DFQATT and CDR2 SNEGSKA (reference sequence). The CDR3 loop spans 12 amino acids. The CDR3 region is CSAPAGNTEAFF. The CDR3 bases are TGCAGTGCCCCGGCAGGGAACACTGAAGCTTTCTTT.

This clonotype was detected many times. The chain uses TRBV12-3 or TRBV12-4 and TRBJ2-2, with 7 bases that match TRBD1. This CDR3 has 15 residues. The J segment lost 6 bases and the V segment lost 5 bases, leaving 9 bases of the junction unmatched. Here the CDR3 reads CASSPTQGISGELFF. CDR3 bases: TGTGCCAGCAGTCCAACACAGGGGATATCCGGGGAGCTGTTTTTT.

In its sample, this clonotype was seen a few times. One base away lies a much larger clone, so this may be a sequencing read error. V usage is TRBV24-1 and J usage is TRBJ2-5; 7 bases fit TRBD2. From germline, CDR1 is KGHDR and CDR2 SFDVKD. The CDR3 covers 16 residues. Trimming removed 0 bases from V and 5 bases from J; junction bases left unmatched: 8. The CDR3 loop reads CATSDLGPSGLETQYF. The CDR3 nucleotides are TGTGCCACCAGTGATTTGGGTCCTAGCGGACTGGAGACCCAGTACTTC.